The 17 T cell receptor beta chains presented below share a single source sample, sequenced in a study of control samples from healthy donors and cancer patients. Generated by immunoSEQ multiplex PCR, the TCRdb table keeps only in-frame clones and is missing some. Found here are approximately 170,000 clones, about 94% of them singletons; the top ten hold 4.1%. Material: blood. The receptors were sampled from a woman aged 55-75 years in good health.

This clone was seen a single time. The gene calls are TRBV28 and TRBJ2-3, with D possibly TRBD2 on 5 matching bases. The CDR3 loop spans 12 amino acids. Trimming pared 7 bases from V and 5 bases from J, leaving 10 bases between. Germline loops: CDR1 MDHEN, CDR2 SYDVKM. The CDR3 loop is CASTARGDTQYF. Here the CDR3 DNA reads TGTGCCAGCACAGCCCGGGGAGATACGCAGTATTTT.

The rearrangement joins TRBV27 to TRBJ1-1, with D possibly matching TRBD1 (6 bases). The length of the CDR3 is 14 residues. The germline V gene has CDR1 MNHEY and CDR2 SMNVEV (reference sequence). The V gene lost 3 bases and the J gene lost 2 bases, with 10 bases spanning the gap. The CDR3 DNA is TGTGCCAGCAGTTTCCAGGGGCTAAACACTGAAGCTTTCTTT. Its protein is CASSFQGLNTEAFF.

The J gene is TRBJ2-2, the V gene TRBV25-1; TRBD2 might be the D (6 bases). Germline values: CDR1 MGHDK, CDR2 SYGVNS. The CDR3 extends over 16 amino acids. The V gene lost 3 bases and the J gene lost 5 bases, with 16 bases spanning the gap. The CDR3 DNA is TGTGCCAGCAGTGAGGTGGGAGGACTAACTACCGGGGAGCTGTTTTTT. Encoded protein: CASSEVGGLTTGELFF.

The rearrangement links TRBV3-1 (or the pseudogene TRBV3-2) to TRBJ2-1; D remains ambiguous. The germline CDR1 and CDR2 sequences are LGHDT and YNNKEL (reference sequence). This CDR3 region has 12 residues. The V end lost 0 bases, the J end lost 10 bases, and 7 bases lay between the germline ends. CDR3 DNA sequence: TGTGCCAGCAGCCAAGACGTGAGGGAGCAGTTCTTC. The encoded protein is CASSQDVREQFF.

In its sample, this clone was seen a few times. CDR3 DNA: TGTGCCAGCAGTCTCCGACAGGGAGGACGAGGGGAGCTGTTTTTT. Amino acid sequence: CASSLRQGGRGELFF. The chain uses TRBV27 and TRBJ2-2; TRBD1 is a possible D gene (7 bases). The CDR3 sequence is 15 residues long. Trimming cost V 5 bases and J 8 bases, with 18 bases left between them. Germline V gives CDR1 MNHEY, CDR2 SMNVEV (reference sequence).

The chain joins TRBV30 to TRBJ1-2; tentative D call: TRBD1 (5 bases). Trimming removed 1 base at V and 8 bases at J, with 17 bases between. This CDR3 is 14 amino acids long. Germline CDR1 and CDR2: GTSNPN and SVGIG (reference sequence). The CDR3 protein is CAWSAGPPGHGYTF. Here the CDR3 DNA reads TGTGCCTGGAGTGCGGGACCTCCCGGGCACGGCTACACCTTC.

V and J are TRBV6-5 and TRBJ1-2, with 7 positions matching TRBD1. J was trimmed by 2 bases and V by 2 bases; bases with no gene match: 8. The V gene's germline CDR1 is MNHEY and CDR2 SVGAGI. The CDR3 spans 16 residues. The CDR3 DNA sequence: TGTGCCAGCAGTTACCTTGGGGACAGAAAAAACTATGGCTACACCTTC. Translation gives CASSYLGDRKNYGYTF.

The chain carries TRBV1 and TRBJ2-2; the table's D call of TRBD2 was not tested on the DNA. TRBV1 is classified as a pseudogene. The CDR3 contains 16 residues. The CDR3 DNA reads TGCACCAGCAGCCTCCCCAATAGCGCTCCCGGGGGGGAGCTGTTTTTT. Translating it yields CTSSLPNSAPGGELFF.

V usage is TRBV18 and J usage is TRBJ2-3; 10 nucleotides agree with TRBD1. Per the germline V gene, CDR1 is KGHSH and CDR2 is LQKENI. Trimming took 4 bases from V and 3 from J; bases not matched to a gene: 19. This CDR3 region has 20 residues. The CDR3 protein is CASSLTGTGALLGGTDTQYF. CDR3 DNA sequence: TGTGCCAGCTCACTGACCGGGACAGGGGCCCTATTAGGAGGAACAGATACGCAGTATTTT.

V usage is TRBV19 and J usage is TRBJ1-4; D ambiguous. Trimming took 4 bases from V and 4 from J, leaving 10 bases between them. Germline V gives CDR1 LNHDA, CDR2 SQIVND (reference sequence). CDR3 length: 14 amino acids. The CDR3 spells CASSTPEVNEKLFF. The CDR3 nucleotides read TGTGCCAGTAGTACTCCGGAGGTTAATGAAAAACTGTTTTTT.

This clone came up a few times. J is TRBJ1-4 and V is TRBV6-5; no reliable D call. Trimming removed 6 bases at V and 0 bases at J, with 8 bases between. CDR1 and CDR2 from the germline V gene are MNHEY and SVGAGI. The CDR3 covers 14 residues. The CDR3 is CASRDRATNEKLFF. The CDR3 DNA reads TGTGCCAGCAGAGATCGGGCAACTAATGAAAAACTGTTTTTT.

The chain employs TRBV5-5 and TRBJ2-7; 7 bases are a match to TRBD1. This CDR3 is 15 amino acids long. From germline, CDR1 is SGHKS and CDR2 YYEKEE (reference sequence). With 2 bases clipped from V and 4 bases from J, the junction kept 9 bases outside the gene matches. CDR3 DNA sequence: TGTGCCAGCAGCTTAGATTTAGACAGGGAATACGAGCAGTACTTC. Amino acids: CASSLDLDREYEQYF. Combining the CDR3 with reference TRBV5-5 and TRBJ2-7 gives the whole variable domain DAGVTQSPTHLIKTRGQQVTLRCSPISGHKSVSWYQQVLGQGPQFIFQYYEKEERGRGNFPDRFSARQFPNYSSELNVNALLLGDSALYLCASSLDLDREYEQYFGPGTRLTVT.

The chain recombines TRBV12-5 with TRBJ2-7; D not resolved. Per germline, CDR1 LGHNT and CDR2 FRNRAP. The CDR3 has 13 residues. The V end was cut by 2 bases, the J end by 7 bases, with 12 bases between. Here the CDR3 reads CASGLFPRPEQYF. Written as DNA, the CDR3 is TGTGCTAGTGGTTTGTTCCCCAGGCCGGAGCAGTACTTC.

The chain combines TRBV6-5 with TRBJ1-1; TRBD1 agrees at 10 bases. The CDR3 is 14 residues long. The germline V gene encodes CDR1 MNHEY and CDR2 SVGAGI. Losses at the gene ends were 5 bases for V and 4 bases for J; bases not matched to a gene: 4. The CDR3 DNA reads as TGTGCCAGCAGTCCGGGACAGGGGATCACTGAAGCTTTCTTT. Encoded protein: CASSPGQGITEAFF.

J is TRBJ1-1 and V is TRBV2; D is uncertain. The V gene lost 5 bases and the J gene lost 1 base, with 14 bases spanning the gap. Germline CDR1 and CDR2: SNHLY and FYNNEI. The CDR3 runs to 15 residues. DNA for the CDR3: TGTGCCAGCAGTAGCAATGGCAGGACGAACACTGAAGCTTTCTTT. Amino acid sequence: CASSSNGRTNTEAFF.

The chain combines TRBV19 with TRBJ2-3, with a tentative D call TRBD1 (6 bases). From germline, CDR1 is LNHDA and CDR2 SQIVND (reference sequence). Trimming pared 8 bases from V and 2 bases from J, leaving 14 bases between. This CDR3 spans 14 amino acids. This CDR3 is CASRRAGVTDTQYF. The CDR3 DNA reads TGTGCCAGTCGAAGGGCAGGGGTCACAGATACGCAGTATTTT.

The table lists this clone with a count of one. This chain connects TRBV5-1 to TRBJ1-2; 9 bases map to TRBD1. Germline CDR1 SGHRS, CDR2 YFSETQ. The CDR3 has 15 residues. V lost 6 bases and J lost 4; bases outside the gene matches: 10. The CDR3 loop is CASTSGGTGRYGYTF. The CDR3 nucleotides read TGCGCCAGCACAAGTGGTGGGACAGGGCGCTATGGCTACACCTTC.